This entry concerns a single T cell receptor (beta chain). The antigen is unknown. Template switching (which added a universal primer site) was used, and cDNA carried unique molecular identifiers. TCRdb independently ran MiXCR on the 5' RACE reads; one entry per CDR3 protein. This sample has roughly 150,000 distinct CDR3 sequences, with roughly 3.5% found just once. These data belong to a study of identical twins. Study-level points and caveats: For out-of-frame alpha sequences shared by twins, low generation probability was in excess. Conclusions came from cross-sectional statistical analysis, not from following the same donors.

Trimming removed 4 bases from V and 9 bases from J; junction bases left unmatched: 11. The germline gives CDR1 SGHRS, CDR2 YFSETQ. The CDR3 has 15 amino acids. This clonotype originated in a young man in good health. This chain uses TRBV5-1 with TRBJ2-1, with 9 bases aligning to TRBD1. Sequencing was done on a sample of memory T cells sorted from blood. The CDR3 sequence is CASSRLRTGDIEQFF. Here the CDR3 DNA reads TGCGCCAGCAGCCGCTTGAGGACAGGGGACATTGAGCAGTTCTTC.